The subject of this entry is one TCR beta chain. This CDR3 is 15 amino acids long. Germline assignment: CDR1 MNHEY and CDR2 SMNVEV (reference sequence). V gave up 5 bases and J gave up 4 bases, with 17 bases separating them. This entry is derived from a study of blood T cell repertoires in COVID-19. Across the study: The United States, Italy and Spain were the sources of the acute and convalescent COVID-19 samples.

Method: immunoSEQ multiplex PCR; TCRdb's copy keeps in-frame clones and lacks some. Counted here are 80,000 to 100,000 clones, about 90% occurring once; the ten biggest clones make up under 2%. The specimen sequenced was peripheral blood. This receptor was taken from a human donor with active COVID-19. The donor label of this sample is uncertain. The genes are TRBV27 and TRBJ1-1, with a weak D call TRBD1 (6 bases). In DNA, the CDR3 is TGTGCCAGCAGTGGCGGGAGGGGGTTGGGCACTGAAGCTTTCTTT. It yields the protein CASSGGRGLGTEAFF.